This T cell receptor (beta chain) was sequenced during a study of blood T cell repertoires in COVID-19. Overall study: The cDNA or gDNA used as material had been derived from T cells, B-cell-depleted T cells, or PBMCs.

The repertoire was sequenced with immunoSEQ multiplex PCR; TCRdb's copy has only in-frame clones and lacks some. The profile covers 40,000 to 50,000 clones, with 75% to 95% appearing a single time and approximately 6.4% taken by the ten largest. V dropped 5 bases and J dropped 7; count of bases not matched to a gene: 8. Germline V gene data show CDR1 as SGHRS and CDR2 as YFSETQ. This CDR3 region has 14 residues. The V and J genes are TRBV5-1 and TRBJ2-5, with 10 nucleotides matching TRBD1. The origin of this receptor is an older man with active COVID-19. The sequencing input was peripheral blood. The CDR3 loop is CASSGGQGSGTQYF. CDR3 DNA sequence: TGCGCCAGCAGTGGGGGACAGGGGTCGGGGACCCAGTACTTC.